The TCR beta chain under discussion was sequenced for a study of T cell repertoires in cytomegalovirus infection. Background on the study: Evidence of both CMV infection and a matching HLA type came from public TCR beta signatures.

Study-level points and caveats: Cumulated frequencies of public TCR beta families served to identify carriers of CMV plus the relevant HLA.

This clonotype occurred many times. Its antigen is unidentified. TCRdb recomputed calls from the reads with MiXCR, one row per CDR3 protein. The sample has 510,000 or so distinct CDR3 sequences, around 27% seen once. CDR3 size: 14 residues. Germline loops: CDR1 SGHTA, CDR2 FQGNSA. Trimming took 5 bases from V and 4 from J, leaving 14 bases between them. This receptor was taken from a human donor in good health (CMV status not recorded). Some clones in this sample may be carry-over from other donors' samples. Sequencing was performed on PBMCs. The chain is built from TRBV7-2 and TRBJ1-1; D may be TRBD1 (5 bases). The CDR3 nucleotides are TGTGCCAGCAGCCCCCAGGGCTCTAGCACTGAAGCTTTCTTT. This sequence encodes CASSPQGSSTEAFF.